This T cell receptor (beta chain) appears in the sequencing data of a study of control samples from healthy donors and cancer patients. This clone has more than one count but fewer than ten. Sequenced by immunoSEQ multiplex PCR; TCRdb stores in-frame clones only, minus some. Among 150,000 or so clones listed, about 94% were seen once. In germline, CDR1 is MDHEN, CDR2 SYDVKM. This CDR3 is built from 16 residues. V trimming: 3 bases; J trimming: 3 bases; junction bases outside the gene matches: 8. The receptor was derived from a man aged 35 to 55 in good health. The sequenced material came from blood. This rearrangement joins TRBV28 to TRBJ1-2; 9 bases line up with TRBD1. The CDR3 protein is CASSLFQRTGDYGYTF. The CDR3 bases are TGTGCCAGCAGTTTGTTCCAAAGGACAGGGGACTATGGCTACACCTTC.